This T cell receptor beta chain was documented in a study of cytomegalovirus exposure and HLA in healthy donors. Study results and caveats: Donors belonging to an Asian-associated ancestry cluster reportedly showed fewer N-insertions in productive TCRs than the approximately 700-donor mean, according to what a later analysis found. Data from an earlier analysis indicated that most TCR beta V segments were productive either about 87% or about 30% of the time.

This CDR3 contains 12 residues. The V and J ends lost 7 bases and 5 bases respectively, with 8 bases between them. Germline V gives CDR1 LNHDA, CDR2 SQIVND (reference sequence). As for this clone: As yet, its antigen is unknown.

PCR primers comprised 60 Vbeta and 13 Jbeta primers. Repertoires were generated with immunoSEQ multiplex PCR, while TCRdb's copy carries only in-frame clones and drops some. The data hold about 190,000 clones, with 87% observed a single time. Unrecorded immune exposure was likely among donors, who were nominally healthy when sampled. The rearrangement uses TRBV19 and TRBJ2-2; no firm D call. Sequencing was performed on PBMCs. This clonotype was obtained from a man aged 25-45 years in good health and CMV-seronegative. The CDR3 protein is CASNSGTGELFF. Written as DNA, the CDR3 is TGTGCCAGTAATTCAGGAACCGGGGAGCTGTTTTTT.